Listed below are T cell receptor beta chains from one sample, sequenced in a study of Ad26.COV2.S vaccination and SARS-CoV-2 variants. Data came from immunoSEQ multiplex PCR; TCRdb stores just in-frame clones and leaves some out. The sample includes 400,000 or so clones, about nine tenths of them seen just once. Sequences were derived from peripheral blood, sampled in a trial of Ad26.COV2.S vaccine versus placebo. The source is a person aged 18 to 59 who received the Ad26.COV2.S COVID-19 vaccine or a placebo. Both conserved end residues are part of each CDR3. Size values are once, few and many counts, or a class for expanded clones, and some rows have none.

CDR3 protein: CASSEGHDQPQHF
clone size: -
V gene: TRBV6-1

CDR3 protein: CASSLVGAPGELFF
clone size: -
V gene: TRBV5-1

CDR3 protein: CASWGLGDRNNEQFF
clone size: -
V gene: TRBV5-5

CDR3 protein: CASSLGIGQGGETQYF
clone size: -
V gene: TRBV11-2

CDR3 protein: CSSTTGGLDYGYTF
clone size: -
V gene: TRBV29-1

CDR3 protein: CASSYRGDRYSPLHF
clone size: few
V gene: TRBV27

CDR3 protein: CASSPPGNTEAFF
clone size: -
V gene: TRBV18

CDR3 protein: CASSLRPGTAPTGQYF
clone size: -
V gene: TRBV7-8

CDR3 protein: CASSRRQTGTEAFF
clone size: -
V gene: TRBV5-1

CDR3 protein: CARMSLGRLSNQPQHF
clone size: -
V gene: TRBV10-2

CDR3 protein: CASRERENTEAFF
clone size: few
V gene: TRBV2

CDR3 protein: CASSRDYQAQETQYF
clone size: -
V gene: TRBV11-2

CDR3 protein: CASTPGLAGEETQYF
clone size: -
V gene: TRBV6-4

CDR3 protein: CASSESGGGDTQYF
clone size: -
V gene: TRBV9

CDR3 protein: CASSQLSYNEQFF
clone size: -
V gene: TRBV4-1

CDR3 protein: CASSMERVEGSPLHF
clone size: -
V gene: TRBV19

CDR3 protein: CAWRLGFGTEAFF
clone size: once
V gene: TRBV30

CDR3 protein: CASSHDSTSGNTIYF
clone size: -
V gene: TRBV5-4

CDR3 protein: CASSQGRGTGDSPLHF
clone size: few
V gene: TRBV3-1/TRBV3-2

CDR3 protein: CASSLDRGSDTQYF
clone size: -
V gene: TRBV7-2

CDR3 protein: CASSVVSGQGNTEAFF
clone size: -
V gene: TRBV9

CDR3 protein: CASSERRVIETQYF
clone size: -
V gene: TRBV6-1

CDR3 protein: CASSRGQGTYEQYF
clone size: -
V gene: TRBV5-1

CDR3 protein: CASSAIGETQYF
clone size: once
V gene: TRBV2

CDR3 protein: CASSYPKAFGYTF
clone size: -
V gene: TRBV6-2/TRBV6-3

CDR3 protein: CAISLTTGTKDRADTQYF
clone size: -
V gene: TRBV10-3

CDR3 protein: CASSLGTGHFYEQYF
clone size: -
V gene: TRBV5-4

CDR3 protein: CASSTQGGGSETQYF
clone size: -
V gene: TRBV5-5

CDR3 protein: CWLGKPGQGYGYTF
clone size: -
V gene: TRBV7-9

CDR3 protein: CASSLTRHPYEQYF
clone size: -
V gene: TRBV11-2

CDR3 protein: CASSYSRGAEAFF
clone size: -
V gene: TRBV6-5

CDR3 protein: CASSDGGSGANVLTF
clone size: -
V gene: TRBV6-1

CDR3 protein: CASSLGQGLYF
clone size: -
V gene: TRBV12-3/TRBV12-4

CDR3 protein: CASRTDRGDANEQFF
clone size: -
V gene: TRBV6-5

CDR3 protein: CASSLVANYGYTF
clone size: -
V gene: TRBV6-5

CDR3 protein: CASSPRRLVDEQFF
clone size: -
V gene: TRBV7-8

CDR3 protein: CSVDGSGGGRDTQYF
clone size: -
V gene: TRBV29-1

CDR3 protein: CASSVQGGRTGYTF
clone size: -
V gene: TRBV2

CDR3 protein: CAISVTGYEQYF
clone size: -
V gene: TRBV10-3

CDR3 protein: CASSQEVRARSPLHF
clone size: -
V gene: TRBV3-1/TRBV3-2